This is a list of T cell receptor beta chains from one sample in a study of blood T cell repertoires in COVID-19. Assay used: immunoSEQ multiplex PCR; TCRdb lists only in-frame clones, some missing. The sample gives roughly 230,000 clones, 88% of which show up once; 1.5% to 2% is in the top ten. Sequenced material: peripheral blood. These receptors came from a man between 70 and 80 years old with acute or convalescent COVID-19. The CDR3 runs from the conserved cysteine through the conserved F or W. A D gene is named only where the DNA matches it firmly. Some rows mark clone size as missing; the rest say once, few, many or name a class of expanded clone.

TRBV6-5	15	NA	TRBJ2-3	NA	TGTGCCAGCAGTAACCTGGGCGTCAACACAGATACGCAGTATTTT	CASSNLGVNTDTQYF
TRBV5-5	14	TRBD1	TRBJ1-4	NA	TGTGCCAGCAGCCGCCAGGGGGCTGGTGAAAAACTGTTTTTT	CASSRQGAGEKLFF
TRBV7-9	14	TRBD1	TRBJ1-4	NA	TGTGCCAGCAGCCGGACAGGGGTTCGAGAAAAACTGTTTTTT	CASSRTGVREKLFF
TRBV6-2/TRBV6-3	18	TRBD1	TRBJ1-5	NA	TGTGCCAGCAGTTACTCGACTACGGACAGGGGGCTAAATCAGCCCCAGCATTTT	CASSYSTTDRGLNQPQHF
TRBV29-1	15	NA	TRBJ1-1	NA	TGCAGCGTTTCCCCGGGGGGGACCCCGAACACTGAAGCTTTCTTT	CSVSPGGTPNTEAFF
TRBV5-1	15	TRBD1	TRBJ2-7	NA	TGCGCCAGCAGCTCCCGGACAGGGGCGACCTACGAGCAGTACTTC	CASSSRTGATYEQYF
TRBV9	16	TRBD1	TRBJ1-4	NA	TGTGCCAGCAGCGCCATGGACAGGGGGGCTTCTGAAAAACTGTTTTTT	CASSAMDRGASEKLFF
TRBV24-1	16	NA	TRBJ2-3	NA	TGTGCCACCAGTGACGGGACTGTGCTAAGCACAGATACGCAGTATTTT	CATSDGTVLSTDTQYF
TRBV5-1	13	NA	TRBJ1-2	NA	TGCGCCAGCAATGAGGATACGAACTATGGCTACACCTTC	CASNEDTNYGYTF
TRBV27	15	TRBD1	TRBJ2-1	NA	TGTGCCAGCAGTCCGCGGGACAGGGGAAACAATGAGCAGTTCTTC	CASSPRDRGNNEQFF
TRBV7-9	16	TRBD1	TRBJ2-2	NA	TGTGCCAGCAGCTTATCCGGGACAGGGACCACCGGGGAGCTGTTTTTT	CASSLSGTGTTGELFF
TRBV11-2	16	NA	TRBJ2-2	NA	TGTGCCAGCAGCCCCCCGGGGTTCGAGAGCCCCGGGGAGCTGTTTTTT	CASSPPGFESPGELFF
TRBV29-1	17	TRBD1	TRBJ2-1	NA	TGCAGCCACAACGGGGCCTGGGACAGGGAACCTTGGGGTGAGCAGTTCTTC	CSHNGAWDREPWGEQFF
TRBV15	13	TRBD1	TRBJ2-7	NA	TGTGCCACCAGCAGGGACAGGTCCTACGAGCAGTACTTC	CATSRDRSYEQYF
TRBV27	16	TRBD1	TRBJ2-3	NA	TGTGCCAGCAGCCGAATCGGGACAGGGGGGACAGATACGCAGTATTTT	CASSRIGTGGTDTQYF
TRBV6-6	16	TRBD2	TRBJ2-1	NA	TGTGCCAGCAGGGAGACTAGCGAAAGCTCCTACAATGAGCAGTTCTTC	CASRETSESSYNEQFF
TRBV18	16	NA	TRBJ1-2	NA	TGTGCCAGCTCACCGGGTCAAGCGGGATCTAACTATGGCTACACCTTC	CASSPGQAGSNYGYTF
TRBV6-5	15	TRBD1	TRBJ1-6	NA	TGTGCCAGCAGGGAGGGGGCAGGGGGCGTGGAACCCCTCCACTTT	CASREGAGGVEPLHF
TRBV19	14	NA	TRBJ1-2	NA	TGTGCCAGTAGTATACGTATTGTCCAGGGGCGCTACACCTTC	CASSIRIVQGRYTF
TRBV6-5	15	NA	TRBJ1-1	NA	TGTGCCAGCAGTTATAAAGGCAGGCGGAACACTGAAGCTTTCTTT	CASSYKGRRNTEAFF
TRBV7-2	17	NA	TRBJ2-2	once	TGTGCCAGCAGCTTAATTAGTAGTGTAGTAAGCGCCGGGGAGCTGTTTTTT	CASSLISSVVSAGELFF
TRBV5-4	13	TRBD1	TRBJ2-2	NA	TGTGCCAGCAGCCTACAGGGGCCCGGGGAGCTGTTTTTT	CASSLQGPGELFF
TRBV5-6	15	TRBD2	TRBJ2-1	NA	TGTGCCAGCAGCACTAGCGGGAGTTTAGGCAATGAGCAGTTCTTC	CASSTSGSLGNEQFF
TRBV28	17	TRBD1	TRBJ1-5	NA	TGTGCCAGCAGTCTTAAAACCGGGACAGGAAAAAATCAGCCCCAGCATTTT	CASSLKTGTGKNQPQHF
TRBV6-1	13	NA	TRBJ1-1	NA	TGTGCCAGCAGTGAATTAAGACAAACTGAAGCTTTCTTT	CASSELRQTEAFF
TRBV5-6	15	NA	TRBJ2-6	NA	TGTGCCAGCAGCATCGACAGCTCTGGGGCCAACGTCCTGACTTTC	CASSIDSSGANVLTF
TRBV6-5	14	NA	TRBJ2-7	NA	TGTGCCACCGGGGGGTGGGGGCGCCGGTACGAGCAGTACTTC	CATGGWGRRYEQYF
TRBV18	16	NA	TRBJ1-6	NA	TGTGCCAGCTCACTACGGGAGATCTCCTATAATTCACCCCTCCACTTT	CASSLREISYNSPLHF
TRBV6-5	13	NA	TRBJ1-3	NA	TGTGCCAGGACCCAGGGTGGAGGAAACACCATATATTTT	CARTQGGGNTIYF
TRBV3-1/TRBV3-2	16	TRBD2	TRBJ2-1	NA	TGTGCCAGCAGCCTTATTGGGCCTAGCGGGACGAATGAGCAGTTCTTC	CASSLIGPSGTNEQFF